This T cell receptor beta chain was sequenced during a study of blood T cell repertoires in COVID-19. Looking at the study overall: Italy, Spain and the United States were the sources of the convalescent and acute COVID-19 samples. In each case, the material was cDNA or gDNA derived from T cells, B-cell-depleted T cells, or PBMCs.

Clones were read by immunoSEQ multiplex PCR, and TCRdb kept only the in-frame ones, dropping some. The profile shows hundreds of thousands of clones, 85% to 90% of them singletons. Trimming at V came to 7 bases and at J to 9 bases, leaving 6 bases not matched to a gene. CDR1 and CDR2 (germline): SNHLY, FYNNEI. This CDR3 has 13 amino acids. The receptor comes from a woman between 18 and 29 years old with acute or convalescent COVID-19. The sample was peripheral blood. This chain connects TRBV2 to TRBJ1-6; 7 nucleotides line up with TRBD1. The CDR3 DNA reads TGTGCCAGCATGCTACAGGGGAGTTCACCCCTCCACTTT. Residues: CASMLQGSSPLHF.